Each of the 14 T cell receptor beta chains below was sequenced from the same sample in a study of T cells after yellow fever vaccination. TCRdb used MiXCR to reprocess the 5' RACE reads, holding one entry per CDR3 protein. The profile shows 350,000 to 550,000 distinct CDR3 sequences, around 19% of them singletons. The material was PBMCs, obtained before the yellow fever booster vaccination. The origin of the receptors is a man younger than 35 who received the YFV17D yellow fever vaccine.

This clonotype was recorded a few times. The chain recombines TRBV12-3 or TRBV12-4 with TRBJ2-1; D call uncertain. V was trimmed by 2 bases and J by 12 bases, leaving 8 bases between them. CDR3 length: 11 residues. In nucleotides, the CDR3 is TGTGCCAGCAGTTTATTGGAGACGCAGTTCTTC. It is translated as CASSLLETQFF.

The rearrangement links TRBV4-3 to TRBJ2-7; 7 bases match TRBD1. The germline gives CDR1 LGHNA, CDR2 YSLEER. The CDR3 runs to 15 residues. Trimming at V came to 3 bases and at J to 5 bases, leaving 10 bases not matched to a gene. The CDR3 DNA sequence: TGCGCCAGCAGCCAGGTTTCTACAGGGGACGACGAGCAGTACGTC. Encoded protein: CASSQVSTGDDEQYV.

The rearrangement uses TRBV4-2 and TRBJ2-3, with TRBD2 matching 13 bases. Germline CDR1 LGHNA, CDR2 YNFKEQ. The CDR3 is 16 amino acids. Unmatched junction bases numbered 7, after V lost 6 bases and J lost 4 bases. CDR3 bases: TGTGCCAGCAGACCGACTAGCGGGGGGCCCGCAGATACGCAGTATTTT. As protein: CASRPTSGGPADTQYF.

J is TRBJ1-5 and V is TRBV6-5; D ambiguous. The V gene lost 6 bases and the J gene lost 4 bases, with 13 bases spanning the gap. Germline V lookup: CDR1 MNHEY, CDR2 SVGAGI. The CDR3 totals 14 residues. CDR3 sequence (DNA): TGTGCCAGCAGCCGTTGGGGAGGTAATCAGCCCCAGCATTTT. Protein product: CASSRWGGNQPQHF.

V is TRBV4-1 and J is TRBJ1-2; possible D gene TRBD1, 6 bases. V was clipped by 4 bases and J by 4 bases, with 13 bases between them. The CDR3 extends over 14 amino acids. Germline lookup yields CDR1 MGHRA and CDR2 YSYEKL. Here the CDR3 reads CASSLSQGTYGYTF. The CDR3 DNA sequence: TGCGCCAGCAGCCTATCTCAGGGGACCTATGGCTACACCTTC.

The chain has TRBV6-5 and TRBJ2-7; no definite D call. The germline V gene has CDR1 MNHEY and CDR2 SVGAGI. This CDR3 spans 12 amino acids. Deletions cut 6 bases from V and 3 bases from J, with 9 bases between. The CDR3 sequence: CASSGPVYEQYV. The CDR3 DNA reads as TGTGCCAGCAGCGGTCCAGTCTACGAGCAGTACGTC.

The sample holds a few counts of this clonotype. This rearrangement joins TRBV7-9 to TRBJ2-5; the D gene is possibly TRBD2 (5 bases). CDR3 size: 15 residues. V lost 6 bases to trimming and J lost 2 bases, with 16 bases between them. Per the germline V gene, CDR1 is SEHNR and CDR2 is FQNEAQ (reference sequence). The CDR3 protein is CASSYRRLIQETQYF. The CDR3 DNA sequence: TGTGCCAGCAGTTACCGGAGGCTAATACAAGAGACCCAGTACTTC.

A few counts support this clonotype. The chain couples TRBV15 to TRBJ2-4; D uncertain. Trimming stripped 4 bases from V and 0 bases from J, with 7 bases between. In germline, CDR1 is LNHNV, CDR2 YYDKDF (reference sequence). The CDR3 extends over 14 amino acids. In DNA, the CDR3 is TGTGCCACCAGCAAGAACCAAGCCAAAAACATTCAGTACTTC. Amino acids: CATSKNQAKNIQYF.

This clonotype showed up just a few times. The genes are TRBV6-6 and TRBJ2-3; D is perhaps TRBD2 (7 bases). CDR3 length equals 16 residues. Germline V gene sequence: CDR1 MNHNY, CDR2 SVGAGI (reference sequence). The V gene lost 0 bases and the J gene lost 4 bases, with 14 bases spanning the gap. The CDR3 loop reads CASSYSSGGASDTQYF. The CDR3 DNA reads TGTGCCAGCAGTTACTCGAGTGGGGGGGCCTCAGATACGCAGTATTTT.

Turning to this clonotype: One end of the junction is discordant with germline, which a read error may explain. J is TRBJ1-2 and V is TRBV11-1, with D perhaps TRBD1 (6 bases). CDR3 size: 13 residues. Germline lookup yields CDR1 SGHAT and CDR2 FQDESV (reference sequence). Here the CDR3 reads CASRLQGGDGYAF. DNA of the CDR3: TGTGCCAGCAGACTACAGGGAGGAGATGGCTACGCCTTC.

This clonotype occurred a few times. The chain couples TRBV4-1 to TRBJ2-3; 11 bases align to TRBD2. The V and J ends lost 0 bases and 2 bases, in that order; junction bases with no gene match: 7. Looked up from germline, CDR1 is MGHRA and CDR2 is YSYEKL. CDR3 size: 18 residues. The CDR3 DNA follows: TGCGCCAGCAGCCAAGATTGGGCTAGCGGGGGGTACACAGATACGCAGTATTTT. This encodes CASSQDWASGGYTDTQYF.

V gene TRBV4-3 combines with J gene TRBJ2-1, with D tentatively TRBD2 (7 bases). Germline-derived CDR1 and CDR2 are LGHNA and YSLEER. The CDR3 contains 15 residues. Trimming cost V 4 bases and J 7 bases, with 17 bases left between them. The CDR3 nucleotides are TGCGCCAGCAGCCGGTTAGGAGGGGGGGGGAATGAGCAGTTCTTC. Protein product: CASSRLGGGGNEQFF.

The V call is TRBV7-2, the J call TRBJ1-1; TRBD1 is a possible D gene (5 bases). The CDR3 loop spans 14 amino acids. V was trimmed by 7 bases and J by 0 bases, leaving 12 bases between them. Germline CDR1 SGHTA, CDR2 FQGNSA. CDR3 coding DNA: TGTGCCAGCAAAGTGGGGGGATTGAACACTGAAGCTTTCTTT. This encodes CASKVGGLNTEAFF.

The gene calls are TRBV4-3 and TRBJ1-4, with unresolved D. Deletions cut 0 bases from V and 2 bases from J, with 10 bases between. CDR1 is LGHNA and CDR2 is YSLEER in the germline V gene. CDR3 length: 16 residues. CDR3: CASSQDGILTNEKLFF. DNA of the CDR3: TGCGCCAGCAGCCAAGATGGGATACTTACTAATGAAAAACTGTTTTTT.